This TCR beta chain was obtained from a study of CD8 T cells in Susac syndrome. Random hexamers were used to reverse transcribe roughly 0.45 to 1 ug of RNA. Amplification of the TCR beta CDR3 was carried out by immunoSEQ multiplex PCR, which spanned a total of 54 Vbeta and 13 Jbeta segments. TCRdb re-derived calls from the immunoSEQ multiplex PCR reads in MiXCR, one entry per CDR3 protein. The sample contains about 150,000 distinct CDR3 sequences, approximately 94% of which appear only once. The TCR comes from a human donor in good health. The sequencing sample was made of CD4+ T cells from PBMCs.

Here the CDR3 reads CASSFDMWETQYF. For the CDR3, the DNA is TGTGCCAGCAGCTTTGACATGTGGGAGACCCAGTACTTC. This chain connects TRBV2 to TRBJ2-5; D uncertain. Looked up from germline, CDR1 is SNHLY and CDR2 is FYNNEI. The CDR3 is 13 amino acids. V was cut by 6 bases and J by 5 bases, with 13 bases left in between.